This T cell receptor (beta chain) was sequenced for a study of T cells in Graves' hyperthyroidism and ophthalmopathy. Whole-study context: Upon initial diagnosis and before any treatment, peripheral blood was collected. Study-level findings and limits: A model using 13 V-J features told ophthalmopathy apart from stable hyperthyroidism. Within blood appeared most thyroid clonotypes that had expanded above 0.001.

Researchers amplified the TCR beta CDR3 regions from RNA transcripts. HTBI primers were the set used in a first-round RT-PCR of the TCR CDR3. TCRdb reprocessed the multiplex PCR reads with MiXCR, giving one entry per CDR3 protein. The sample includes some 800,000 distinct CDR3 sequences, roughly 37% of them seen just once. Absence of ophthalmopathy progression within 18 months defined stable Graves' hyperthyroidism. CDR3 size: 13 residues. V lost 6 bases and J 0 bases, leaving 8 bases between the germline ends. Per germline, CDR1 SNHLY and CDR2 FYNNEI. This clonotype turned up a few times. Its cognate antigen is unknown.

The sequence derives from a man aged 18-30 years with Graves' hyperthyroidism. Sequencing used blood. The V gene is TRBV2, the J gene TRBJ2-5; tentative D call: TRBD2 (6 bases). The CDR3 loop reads CASSWDYQETQYF. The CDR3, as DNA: TGTGCCAGCAGCTGGGACTACCAAGAGACCCAGTACTTC.